The 23 T cell receptor beta chains given below trace back to one sample, sequenced in a study of shared clonotypes between healthy human individuals. Profiling relied on immunoSEQ multiplex PCR, and the TCRdb table lists in-frame clones only, not all of them. The sample includes over a million clones, about 80% seen only once; the top ten take around 0.47%. The specimen was memory CD4+ T cells from PBMCs. Subset indicated: CD45RA-negative fraction. These TCRs come from a man aged 18 to 30 in good health. Some clones in this sample may be carry-over from other donors' samples.

The chain recombines TRBV5-1 with TRBJ2-1; 7 nucleotides agree with TRBD2. CDR3 length equals 17 residues. Germline lookup yields CDR1 SGHRS and CDR2 YFSETQ. The junction had 9 bases not matched to a gene; V was cut back by 0 bases and J by 3 bases. The CDR3 bases are TGCGCCAGCAGCTTGGCCCCAGGGAGGGGAGGCTACAATGAGCAGTTCTTC. As protein: CASSLAPGRGGYNEQFF.

This clone was found a few times. The rearrangement links TRBV7-2 to TRBJ1-1; D uncertain. Germline CDR1 reads SGHTA; CDR2 reads FQGNSA. The CDR3 spans 13 residues. Trimming cost V 5 bases and J 2 bases, with 9 bases left between them. The CDR3 here is CASSASRNTEAFF. As DNA, the CDR3 is TGTGCCAGCAGCGCGTCCCGAAACACTGAAGCTTTCTTT. The full variable domain, in which reference TRBV7-2 and TRBJ1-1 provide the parts outside the CDR3, is GAGVSQSPSNKVTEKGKDVELRCDPISGHTALYWYRQSLGQGLEFLIYFQGNSAPDKSGLPSDRFSAERTGGSVSTLTIQRTQQEDSAVYLCASSASRNTEAFFGQGTRLTVV.

J is TRBJ2-5 and V is TRBV15, with TRBD2 identical over 7 bases. The length of the CDR3 is 13 residues. Trimming took 5 bases from V and 5 from J; bases not matched to a gene: 5. Per the germline V gene, CDR1 is LNHNV and CDR2 is YYDKDF (reference sequence). CDR3: CATSGGVEETQYF. The CDR3 DNA sequence: TGTGCCACCAGCGGGGGGGTAGAGGAGACCCAGTACTTC.

This chain joins TRBV10-1 and TRBJ2-2; TRBD2 is a possible D gene (6 bases). This CDR3 is 15 amino acids long. The ends were cut back, 2 bases at V and 14 bases at J, with 21 bases in the middle. CDR1 and CDR2 (germline): WNHNN, SYGVQD (reference sequence). The CDR3 DNA reads TGCGCCAGCAGTGAGGGGGACTTTAATGTGTGGGTCCTGTTTTTT. Protein: CASSEGDFNVWVLFF.

The chain uses TRBV7-2 and TRBJ2-1, with TRBD1 matching over 10 bases. Germline V gene data show CDR1 as SGHTA and CDR2 as FQGNSA. CDR3 length equals 14 residues. V was pared by 5 bases and J by 9 bases, with 7 bases of the junction left unmatched. CDR3 sequence reads: CASSQGQGIAEQFF. For the CDR3, the DNA is TGTGCCAGCAGCCAGGGACAGGGGATCGCTGAGCAGTTCTTC.

Turning to this clone: This may be a read error: a much more frequent sequence differs by one nucleotide. The rearrangement links TRBV28 to TRBJ1-5; D call uncertain. Trimming stripped 6 bases from V and 3 bases from J, with 6 bases between. The CDR3 is 12 residues long. The V gene's germline CDR1 is MDHEN and CDR2 SYDVKM. The CDR3 sequence is CASSIPNQPQHF. CDR3 DNA: TGTGCCAGCAGCATCCCCAATCAGCCCCAGCATTTT.

This clone was counted only a few times. This sequence joins TRBV30 and TRBJ1-5; D gene uncertain. Trimming took off 1 base at V and 5 bases at J, with 12 bases between the two ends. Germline V CDR1 and CDR2: GTSNPN, SVGIG (reference sequence). The CDR3 runs 14 residues. This chain's CDR3 is CAWSARRFDQPQHF. CDR3 nucleotide sequence: TGTGCCTGGAGTGCCCGGAGGTTCGATCAGCCCCAGCATTTT.

As regards this clone: The sample holds other DNA sequences that translate to the same CDR3. V usage is TRBV10-3 and J usage is TRBJ2-7; D is undetermined. There are 14 residues in the CDR3. The germline V gene has CDR1 ENHRY and CDR2 SYGVKD. Deletions cut 0 bases from V and 3 bases from J, with 9 bases between. The CDR3, as DNA: TGTGCCATCAGTGAGTCTCGGGCTAGCTACGAGCAGTACTTC. It encodes CAISESRASYEQYF.

The rearrangement joins TRBV5-4 to TRBJ1-1; D not resolved. From germline, CDR1 is SGHNT and CDR2 YYREEE (reference sequence). The CDR3 length is 13 residues. V was trimmed by 5 bases and J by 0 bases, leaving 8 bases between them. This chain's CDR3 is CASSFTLNTEAFF. CDR3 nucleotide sequence: TGTGCCAGCAGTTTTACCTTGAACACTGAAGCTTTCTTT. The whole variable domain, filled in from reference TRBV5-4 and TRBJ1-1, reads ETGVTQSPTHLIKTRGQQVTLRCSSQSGHNTVSWYQQALGQGPQFIFQYYREEENGRGNFPPRFSGLQFPNYSSELNVNALELDDSALYLCASSFTLNTEAFFGQGTRLTVV.

V gene TRBV5-4 combines with J gene TRBJ2-3, with D maybe TRBD2 (6 bases). Trimming removed 2 bases from V and 5 bases from J, with 9 bases in between. Per germline, CDR1 SGHNT and CDR2 YYREEE (reference sequence). The CDR3 covers 13 residues. This chain's CDR3 is CASSLWGGDTQYF. For the CDR3, the DNA is TGTGCCAGCAGCTTATGGGGAGGAGATACGCAGTATTTT.

This chain joins TRBV6-1 and TRBJ2-2, with 13 bases aligning to TRBD2. In germline, CDR1 is MNHNS, CDR2 SASEGT. V gave up 10 bases and J gave up 7 bases; unmatched junction bases: 9. This CDR3 has 15 residues. DNA of the CDR3: TGTGCCACCTTAGGACTAGCGGGAGTAAACGGGGAGCTGTTTTTT. This encodes CATLGLAGVNGELFF.

CDR3 nucleotide sequence: TGTGCCAGCAGCCCAAGTGGAACACAGCAGTACTTC. Its protein is CASSPSGTQQYF. This chain uses TRBV11-2 with TRBJ2-7; D uncertain. Trimming pared 5 bases from V and 8 bases from J, leaving 13 bases between. The CDR3 loop spans 12 amino acids. CDR1 SGHAT and CDR2 FQNNGV come from the germline V gene.

The rearrangement links TRBV2 to TRBJ2-2, with 11 bases matching TRBD2. V dropped 5 bases and J dropped 7; count of bases not matched to a gene: 3. The V gene's germline CDR1 is SNHLY and CDR2 FYNNEI. The length of the CDR3 is 14 residues. In DNA, the CDR3 is TGTGCCAGCAGTTATAGCGGGAGGGGCGGGGAGCTGTTTTTT. This translates into CASSYSGRGGELFF.

This clone was seen just once. This chain uses TRBV7-6 with TRBJ1-1; no reliable D call. The germline gives CDR1 SGHVS, CDR2 FNYEAQ. Trimming pared 5 bases from V and 1 base from J, leaving 8 bases between. The CDR3 length is 13 residues. The CDR3 reads CASSAGENTEAFF. CDR3 coding DNA: TGTGCCAGCAGCGCGGGAGAGAACACTGAAGCTTTCTTT.

This clone came up a few times. CDR3 sequence reads: CASSLFNEQFF. The CDR3 DNA sequence: TGTGCCAGCAGCTTATTCAATGAGCAGTTCTTC. The genes are TRBV7-6 and TRBJ2-1; no reliable D call. V was cut by 2 bases and J by 6 bases, with 2 bases left in between. This CDR3 has 11 amino acids. Germline CDR1 SGHVS, CDR2 FNYEAQ. The full variable domain, completed using reference TRBV7-6 and TRBJ2-1, is GAGVSQSPRYKVTKRGQDVALRCDPISGHVSLYWYRQALGQGPEFLTYFNYEAQQDKSGLPNDRFSAERPEGSISTLTIQRTEQRDSAMYRCASSLFNEQFFGPGTRLTVL.

The rearrangement links TRBV4-3 to TRBJ1-6; tentative D call: TRBD1 (5 bases). This CDR3 is built from 15 residues. The germline V gene has CDR1 LGHNA and CDR2 YSLEER. The V gene lost 2 bases and the J gene lost 7 bases, with 12 bases spanning the gap. CDR3 bases: TGCGCCAGCAGCCAACAAACTGGGGGAAATTCACCCCTCCACTTT. It specifies CASSQQTGGNSPLHF.

V gene TRBV5-1 combines with J gene TRBJ2-1; TRBD1 matches 7 bases. The length of the CDR3 is 15 residues. The V gene end was trimmed by 0 bases and the J gene end by 5 bases; junction bases not matched to a gene: 5. Per the germline V gene, CDR1 is SGHRS and CDR2 is YFSETQ. The DNA for the CDR3 is TGCGCCAGCAGCTTGGGGGACAGAGCGCACAATGAGCAGTTCTTC. Translation: CASSLGDRAHNEQFF.

V usage is TRBV6-5 and J usage is TRBJ2-1, with D unresolved. This CDR3 contains 15 residues. The ends were cut back, 6 bases at V and 0 bases at J, with 12 bases in the middle. Germline V lookup: CDR1 MNHEY, CDR2 SVGAGI. The CDR3 loop is CASSPTQISYNEQFF. The CDR3 nucleotides are TGTGCCAGCAGCCCTACACAAATCTCCTACAATGAGCAGTTCTTC.

As to this clone: One junction end disagrees with the germline gene, perhaps due to a read error. The sample contains more than one DNA sequence encoding this CDR3. The chain is built from TRBV5-1 and TRBJ1-2; possibly TRBD1 for D (5 bases). Germline V gene sequence: CDR1 SGHRS, CDR2 YFSETQ. CDR3 length: 13 amino acids. Here the CDR3 DNA reads TGCGCCAGCAGCCTCGGGGCGAACTACGGCTACACCTTC. This translates into CASSLGANYGYTF. The full variable domain, rest sourced from reference TRBV5-1 and TRBJ1-2, is KAGVTQTPRYLIKTRGQQVTLSCSPISGHRSVSWYQQTPGQGLQFLFEYFSETQRNKGNFPGRFSGRQFSNSRSEMNVSTLELGDSALYLCASSLGANYGYTFGSGTRLTVV.

The chain's CDR3 is CASRARGRLDTQYF. The CDR3 nucleotides are TGCGCCAGCAGAGCCAGGGGGCGCTTAGATACGCAGTATTTT. The chain links TRBV4-1 to TRBJ2-3; 8 nucleotides align to TRBD1. Unmatched junction bases numbered 7, after V lost 6 bases and J lost 5 bases. Germline CDR1 reads MGHRA; CDR2 reads YSYEKL. The CDR3 has 14 amino acids.

This chain uses TRBV2 with TRBJ2-7, with TRBD2 matching over 14 bases. V lost 4 bases and J lost 6; bases outside the gene matches: 2. CDR1 and CDR2 (germline): SNHLY, FYNNEI. The CDR3 is 14 residues long. The CDR3 DNA follows: TGTGCCAGCAGTGCGGGACTAGCGGGAGTCGAGCAGTACTTC. As protein: CASSAGLAGVEQYF.

The rearrangement joins TRBV27 to TRBJ2-6; D unclear. The CDR3 sequence is 16 residues long. With 4 bases removed from V and 0 bases from J, the gap between germline ends came to 10 bases. CDR1 and CDR2 (germline): MNHEY, SMNVEV (reference sequence). The CDR3 coding sequence is TGTGCCAGCAGTTCCCCACGGAACTCTGGGGCCAACGTCCTGACTTTC. Translation: CASSSPRNSGANVLTF.

This chain uses TRBV27 with TRBJ1-2; TRBD1 matches 7 bases. The V segment lost 2 bases and the J segment 8 bases; nucleotides outside the gene matches: 5. The germline V gene encodes CDR1 MNHEY and CDR2 SMNVEV (reference sequence). CDR3 size: 13 residues. The CDR3 DNA reads as TGTGCCAGCAGTTTAGGACAGGCTCGCGGCTACACCTTC. It encodes CASSLGQARGYTF.